This T cell receptor (beta chain) was identified in a study of blood T cell repertoires in COVID-19. Across the whole study: The United States, Italy and Spain provided the acute and convalescent COVID-19 samples. T cells, B-cell-depleted T cells, or PBMCs provided the cDNA or gDNA that served as material.

Methods used by the authors: For nucleated cells, counts were estimated from reference gene primer amplification. Libraries were prepared by immunoSEQ multiplex PCR; TCRdb keeps only in-frame clonotypes and omits some of them. That table gives V, J and clone size, and the DNA gave D and trimming. The table includes 35,000 to 55,000 clones, more than 85% detected once. Germline V gene data show CDR1 as LNHDA and CDR2 as SQIVND (reference sequence). This CDR3 has 16 amino acids. Between the trimmed V and J ends, which lost 5 bases and 1 base, there was a span of 15 bases. This sequence was found in a human donor in a cohort sampled during active COVID-19. V usage is TRBV19 and J usage is TRBJ1-5; the D gene is possibly TRBD1 (5 bases). The sample taken for sequencing was peripheral blood. The chain's CDR3 is CASSGAGRRSNQPQHF. In DNA form, the CDR3 reads TGTGCCAGTAGTGGGGCAGGGAGGCGAAGCAATCAGCCCCAGCATTTT.